Following are 16 T cell receptor beta chains from one sample sequenced in a study of T cell responses to AZD1222 COVID-19 vaccine. This table comes from immunoSEQ multiplex PCR, and its TCRdb copy is limited to in-frame clones, with some not included. The sample records 91,000 or so clones, 80% to 95% being singletons. The material was peripheral blood, obtained 28 days after the second AZD1222 dose. The source of these receptors is an adult who received the AZD1222 COVID-19 vaccine.

This chain joins TRBV6-5 and TRBJ2-1, with 13 nucleotides matching TRBD2. The V segment lost 5 bases and the J segment 5 bases; nucleotides outside the gene matches: 3. The germline V gene encodes CDR1 MNHEY and CDR2 SVGAGI. The CDR3 runs to 15 residues. This CDR3 reads CASSRLAGGNNEQFF. Here the CDR3 DNA reads TGTGCCAGCAGTAGACTAGCGGGGGGTAACAATGAGCAGTTCTTC.

The V call is TRBV5-4, the J call TRBJ1-6; no firm D call. CDR1 is SGHNT and CDR2 is YYREEE in the germline V gene (reference sequence). The CDR3 covers 15 residues. Trimming shortened V by 4 bases and J by 0 bases, and 8 bases separated the two germline ends. The chain's CDR3 is CASSPDPSYNSPLHF. The CDR3 coding sequence is TGTGCCAGCAGCCCGGACCCCTCCTATAATTCACCCCTCCACTTT.

This clone came up once. This chain connects TRBV6-5 to TRBJ2-3; D is tentatively TRBD1 or TRBD2 (5 bases each). The CDR3 loop spans 14 amino acids. In germline, CDR1 is MNHEY, CDR2 SVGAGI. With 7 bases removed from V and 3 bases from J, the gap between germline ends came to 14 bases. In DNA, the CDR3 is TGTGCCAGCAAGCCGGGACGGTCGACAGATACGCAGTATTTT. Translated, it gives CASKPGRSTDTQYF.

The chain carries TRBV9 and TRBJ2-2, with 9 bases aligning to TRBD2. Germline V gene data show CDR1 as SGDLS and CDR2 as YYNGEE. This CDR3 region has 15 residues. V lost 1 base to trimming and J lost 4 bases; unmatched junction nucleotides: 2. The CDR3 is CASSVKAGGTGELFF. The CDR3 DNA sequence: TGTGCCAGCAGCGTAAAAGCGGGAGGCACCGGGGAGCTGTTTTTT.

The chain couples TRBV5-5 to TRBJ2-7; D is unclear. Between the trimmed V and J ends, which lost 2 bases and 3 bases, there was a span of 15 bases. Germline CDR1 SGHKS, CDR2 YYEKEE (reference sequence). CDR3 length: 15 amino acids. The CDR3 nucleotides are TGTGCCAGCAGCTTTGAATGGGCCGGTAACTACGAGCAGTACTTC. Amino acid sequence: CASSFEWAGNYEQYF.

Written as DNA, the CDR3 is TGTGCCAGCAGTATAAGAAGCAATCAGCCCCAGCATTTT. It specifies CASSIRSNQPQHF. J is TRBJ1-5 and V is TRBV27; no firm D call. Trimming took 5 bases from V and 1 from J, leaving 6 bases between them. The CDR3 extends over 13 amino acids. Germline V gene data show CDR1 as MNHEY and CDR2 as SMNVEV (reference sequence).

CDR3 sequence: CASSESAINNYGYTF. The DNA for the CDR3 is TGTGCCAGCAGTGAGTCTGCAATCAATAACTATGGCTACACCTTC. The V gene is TRBV2, the J gene TRBJ1-2; D uncertain. Germline CDR1 SNHLY, CDR2 FYNNEI. This CDR3 region has 15 residues. Trimming took off 3 bases at V and 1 base at J, with 12 bases between the two ends.

The chain recombines TRBV6-2 or TRBV6-3 with TRBJ2-7, with a weak D call TRBD1 (6 bases). Trimming took 6 bases from V and 2 from J, leaving 14 bases between them. This CDR3 is 14 amino acids long. The germline CDR1 and CDR2 sequences are MNHEY and SVGEGT. This CDR3 is CASSANRVPYEQYF. The CDR3 coding sequence is TGTGCCAGCAGCGCGAACAGGGTACCCTACGAGCAGTACTTC.

V usage is TRBV6-5 and J usage is TRBJ2-5, with 10 positions matching TRBD1. Per the germline V gene, CDR1 is MNHEY and CDR2 is SVGAGI. The CDR3 has 13 residues. V shed 5 bases and J 4 bases; nucleotides not matched to a gene: 1. The CDR3 loop reads CASSRTGGETQYF. The CDR3 bases are TGTGCCAGCAGTCGGACAGGGGGAGAGACCCAGTACTTC.

The rearrangement uses TRBV4-1 and TRBJ1-2; 8 bases align to TRBD1. The junction had 7 bases not matched to a gene; V was cut back by 2 bases and J by 5 bases. This CDR3 has 15 residues. Per germline, CDR1 MGHRA and CDR2 YSYEKL. In DNA, the CDR3 is TGCGCCAGCAGCCAACCACCGGGACAGGTATATGGCTACACCTTC. As protein: CASSQPPGQVYGYTF.

V gene TRBV19 combines with J gene TRBJ1-4; maybe TRBD1 (5 bases). The CDR3 length is 14 residues. Germline-derived CDR1 and CDR2 are LNHDA and SQIVND (reference sequence). V lost 6 bases, J lost 7 bases, and 15 bases lay in between. Here the CDR3 reads CASSMGTAGEKLFF. Here the CDR3 DNA reads TGTGCCAGTAGCATGGGGACGGCGGGTGAAAAACTGTTTTTT.

V gene TRBV19 combines with J gene TRBJ1-5, with TRBD1 matching 10 bases. The CDR3 sequence is 14 residues long. CDR1 and CDR2 (germline): LNHDA, SQIVND (reference sequence). Trimming removed 5 bases from V and 3 bases from J; junction bases left unmatched: 1. CDR3 sequence: CASSGTGDNQPQHF. The CDR3 DNA sequence: TGTGCCAGTAGTGGGACAGGGGACAATCAGCCCCAGCATTTT.

The chain couples TRBV7-8 to TRBJ1-3; 9 bases agree with TRBD1. Germline V gene sequence: CDR1 SGHVS, CDR2 FQNEAQ. This CDR3 is built from 17 residues. J gave up 2 bases and V 5 bases, and 10 bases lay outside the gene matches. Here the CDR3 DNA reads TGTGCCAGCAGCCCGGGACAGGGAACGGCGCCTGGAAACACCATATATTTT. This gives the protein CASSPGQGTAPGNTIYF. Variable domain in full (rest from reference TRBV7-8 and TRBJ1-3): GAGVSQSPRYKVAKRGQDVALRCDPISGHVSLFWYQQALGQGPEFLTYFQNEAQLDKSGLPSDRFFAERPEGSVSTLKIQRTQQEDSAVYLCASSPGQGTAPGNTIYFGEGSWLTVV.

V usage is TRBV7-9 and J usage is TRBJ2-3; no definite D call. The CDR3 is 13 amino acids. Trimming pared 4 bases from V and 4 bases from J, leaving 9 bases between. The germline CDR1 and CDR2 sequences are SEHNR and FQNEAQ (reference sequence). CDR3 amino acids: CASSSRVSDTQYF. The DNA for the CDR3 is TGTGCCAGCAGCTCTCGAGTATCAGATACGCAGTATTTT.

The chain combines TRBV6-6 with TRBJ1-1; D uncertain. Germline values: CDR1 MNHNY, CDR2 SVGAGI (reference sequence). The CDR3 sequence is 10 residues long. V was trimmed by 8 bases and J by 7 bases, leaving 8 bases between them. CDR3 sequence: CASSSYEAFF. CDR3 in DNA: TGTGCCAGCTCCAGCTATGAAGCTTTCTTT.

V gene TRBV19 combines with J gene TRBJ2-1; no reliable D call. CDR1 and CDR2 (germline): LNHDA, SQIVND (reference sequence). V lost 10 bases and J lost 3, with 16 bases in between. The CDR3 length is 14 residues. CDR3 coding DNA: TGTGCCACCAGTAGACAAACGAACTACAATGAGCAGTTCTTC. It codes for CATSRQTNYNEQFF. Filled out from reference TRBV19 and TRBJ2-1, the complete variable domain reads DGGITQSPKYLFRKEGQNVTLSCEQNLNHDAMYWYRQDPGQGLRLIYYSQIVNDFQKGDIAEGYSVSREKKESFPLTVTSAQKNPTAFYLCATSRQTNYNEQFFGPGTRLTVL.